This T cell receptor (beta chain) was found in a study of T cells in localized non-small cell lung cancer. Sequenced by immunoSEQ multiplex PCR; TCRdb stores in-frame clones only, minus some. The sample has tens of thousands of clones; more than 75% are singletons. There are 14 residues in the CDR3. Germline V CDR1 and CDR2: SGHDT, YYEEEE. Trimming removed 5 bases at V and 3 bases at J, with 13 bases between. This receptor was taken from a woman aged 40-69 years with stage I squamous cell lung carcinoma. The chain employs TRBV5-6 and TRBJ2-3, with D uncertain. Source: peripheral blood, taken before any cancer treatment. The CDR3 nucleotides read TGTGCCAGCAGGTCAATCACGTGGACAGATACGCAGTATTTT. It translates to CASRSITWTDTQYF.